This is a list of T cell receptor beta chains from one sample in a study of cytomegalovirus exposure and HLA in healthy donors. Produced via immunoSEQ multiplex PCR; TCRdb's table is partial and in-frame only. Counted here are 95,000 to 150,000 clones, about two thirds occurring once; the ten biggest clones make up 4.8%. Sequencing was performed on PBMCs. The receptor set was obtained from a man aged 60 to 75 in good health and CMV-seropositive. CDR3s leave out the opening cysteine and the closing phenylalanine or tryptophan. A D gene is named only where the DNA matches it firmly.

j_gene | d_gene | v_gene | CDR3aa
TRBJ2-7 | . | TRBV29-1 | SVLFRSSYEQY
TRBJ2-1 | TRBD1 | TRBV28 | ASSISGGLGWNEQF
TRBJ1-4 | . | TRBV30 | AWSQLGGTNEKLF
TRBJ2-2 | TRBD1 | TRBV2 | ASRSQGEHGELF
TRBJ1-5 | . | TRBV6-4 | ASSDSSGRPNQPQH
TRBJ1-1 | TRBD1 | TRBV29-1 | SGRQGRMNTEAF
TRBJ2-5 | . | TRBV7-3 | ASSGTRGETQY
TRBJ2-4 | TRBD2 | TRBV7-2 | ASRRGLAGEGIQY
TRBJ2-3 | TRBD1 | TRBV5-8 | ASSIQGADTQY
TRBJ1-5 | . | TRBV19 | ASNNPGHGGQPQH
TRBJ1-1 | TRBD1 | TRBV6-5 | ASKRGRATEAF
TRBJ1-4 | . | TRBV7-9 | ASSSDTGGLF
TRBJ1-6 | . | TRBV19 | ASTEKNRALRDSPLH
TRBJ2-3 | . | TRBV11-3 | ASSLARGTDTQY
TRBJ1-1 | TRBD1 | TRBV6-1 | ASREDRVSTEAF
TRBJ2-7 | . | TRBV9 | ASSVDGISYEQY
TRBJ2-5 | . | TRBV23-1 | ASSQARETQY
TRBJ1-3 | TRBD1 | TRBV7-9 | ASSHPRDRENTIY
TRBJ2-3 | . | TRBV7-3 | ASSRDSAFGDTQY
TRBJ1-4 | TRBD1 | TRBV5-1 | ASSPGTVSNEKLF
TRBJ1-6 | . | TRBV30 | ARRMSYNSPLH
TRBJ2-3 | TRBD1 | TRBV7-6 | ASSPWGVGGISDTQY
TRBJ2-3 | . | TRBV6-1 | ATGQRRTDTQY
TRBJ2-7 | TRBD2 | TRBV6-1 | ASGPIAGGPYEQY
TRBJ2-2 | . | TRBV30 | AWTAKAHSPTGELF
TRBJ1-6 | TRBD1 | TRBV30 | AWSVDRDSPLH
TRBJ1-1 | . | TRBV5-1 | ASQTSSAGDNTEAF
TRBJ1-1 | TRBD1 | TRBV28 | ASSTAGTGGPEAF
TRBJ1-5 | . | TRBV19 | ASSLLGYNQPQH
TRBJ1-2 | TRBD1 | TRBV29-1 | SVKDRANYGYT
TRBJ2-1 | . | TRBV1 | TSSQGGARSSYNEQF
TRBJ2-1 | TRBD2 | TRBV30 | AWSDGLAGGDEQF
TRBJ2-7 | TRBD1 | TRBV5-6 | ASSLGYRGQGANEQY
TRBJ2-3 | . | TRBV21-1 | ASSTPGTGRVDTQY
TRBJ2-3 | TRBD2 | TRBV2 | ASRTSGSTDTQY
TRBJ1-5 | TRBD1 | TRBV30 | AWAQGDNQPQH
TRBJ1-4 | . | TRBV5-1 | ASATGSGDEKLF
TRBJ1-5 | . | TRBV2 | ASSEALGGSLWPQH
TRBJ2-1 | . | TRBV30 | AWIGVGDEQF
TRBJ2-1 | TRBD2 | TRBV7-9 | SSSLRIAAGGKYNEQF
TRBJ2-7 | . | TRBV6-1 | ASSELQTSLSEQY
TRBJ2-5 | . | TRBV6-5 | ASRGDLRETQY
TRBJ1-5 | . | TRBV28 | ASSSPPKDTRGH
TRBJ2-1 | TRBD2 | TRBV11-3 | ASSPGGLGNEQF
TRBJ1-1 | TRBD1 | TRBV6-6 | ASSQDRGPTEAF
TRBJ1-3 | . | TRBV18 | ASSPAEGGNTIY
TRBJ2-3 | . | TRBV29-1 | SVESFTDTQY
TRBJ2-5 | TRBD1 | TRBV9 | ASSVDPGTGGAETQY
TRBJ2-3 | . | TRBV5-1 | ASSWGPSADTQY
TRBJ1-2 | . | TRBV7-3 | ASSVGGGYGYT
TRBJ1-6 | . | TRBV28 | ASNIGGVNSPLH
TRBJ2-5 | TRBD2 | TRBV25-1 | ASSETSGGQETQY
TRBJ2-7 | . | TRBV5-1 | ASSLGSLSYEQY
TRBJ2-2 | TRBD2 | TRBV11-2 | ASSFLGGANTGELF
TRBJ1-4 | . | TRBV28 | ASSLGGVDEKLF